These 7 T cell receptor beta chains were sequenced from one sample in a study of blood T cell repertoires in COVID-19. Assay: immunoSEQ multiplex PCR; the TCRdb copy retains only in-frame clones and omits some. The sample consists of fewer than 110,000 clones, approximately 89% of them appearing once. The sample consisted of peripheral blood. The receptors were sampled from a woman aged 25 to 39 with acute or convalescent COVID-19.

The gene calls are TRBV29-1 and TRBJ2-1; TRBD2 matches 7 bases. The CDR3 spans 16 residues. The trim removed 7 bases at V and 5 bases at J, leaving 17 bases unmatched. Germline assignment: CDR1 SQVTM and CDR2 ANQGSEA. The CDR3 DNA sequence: TGCAGCGCCTGGGAGCCCGGGAGGTTGCAAAACAATGAGCAGTTCTTC. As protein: CSAWEPGRLQNNEQFF.

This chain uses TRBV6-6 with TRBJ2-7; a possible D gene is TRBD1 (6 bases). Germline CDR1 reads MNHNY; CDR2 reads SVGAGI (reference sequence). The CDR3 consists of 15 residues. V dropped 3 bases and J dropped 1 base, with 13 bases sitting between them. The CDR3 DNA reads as TGTGCCAGCAGTTATACAGGGAGTTCTTCCTACGAGCAGTACTTC. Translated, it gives CASSYTGSSSYEQYF.

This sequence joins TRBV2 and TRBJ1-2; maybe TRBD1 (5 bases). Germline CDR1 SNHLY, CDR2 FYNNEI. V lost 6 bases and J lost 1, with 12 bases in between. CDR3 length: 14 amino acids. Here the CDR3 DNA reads TGTGCCAGCAGAAGCAGGGTCGGTAACTATGGCTACACCTTC. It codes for CASRSRVGNYGYTF.

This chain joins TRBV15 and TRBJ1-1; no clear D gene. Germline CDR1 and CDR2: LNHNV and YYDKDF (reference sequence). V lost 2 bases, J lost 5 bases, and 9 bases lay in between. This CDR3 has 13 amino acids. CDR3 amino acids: CATSRPTPTEAFF. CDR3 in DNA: TGTGCCACCAGCAGACCCACTCCTACTGAAGCTTTCTTT.

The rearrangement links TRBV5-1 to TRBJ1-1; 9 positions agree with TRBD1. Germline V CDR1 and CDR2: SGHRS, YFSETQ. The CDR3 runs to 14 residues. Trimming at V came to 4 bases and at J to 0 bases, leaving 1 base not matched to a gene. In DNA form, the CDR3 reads TGCGCCAGCAGCGGGACAGGGATGAACACTGAAGCTTTCTTT. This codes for CASSGTGMNTEAFF.

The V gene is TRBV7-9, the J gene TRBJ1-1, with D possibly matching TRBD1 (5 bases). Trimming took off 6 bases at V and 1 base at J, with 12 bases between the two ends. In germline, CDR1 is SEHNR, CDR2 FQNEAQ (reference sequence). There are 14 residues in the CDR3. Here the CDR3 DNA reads TGTGCCAGCAGTTCGACAGCCCAGAACACTGAAGCTTTCTTT. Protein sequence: CASSSTAQNTEAFF.

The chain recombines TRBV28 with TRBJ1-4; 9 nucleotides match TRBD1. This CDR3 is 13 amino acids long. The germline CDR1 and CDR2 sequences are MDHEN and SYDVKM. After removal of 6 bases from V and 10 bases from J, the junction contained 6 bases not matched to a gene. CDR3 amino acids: CASSAGQGGKLFF. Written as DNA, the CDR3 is TGTGCCAGCAGCGCGGGACAGGGAGGAAAACTGTTTTTT.